Listed below are T cell receptor beta chains from one sample, sequenced in a study of shared clonotypes between healthy human individuals. The method was immunoSEQ multiplex PCR; TCRdb's version includes in-frame clones alone and lacks a portion of them. Of a few million clones in the sample, more than 80% were seen once. Sequencing used naive CD4+ T cells sorted from blood. These receptors all stem from a man aged 18 to 29 in good health. Both conserved end residues are part of each CDR3.

j_gene: TRBJ1-2; v_gene: TRBV9; CDR3aa: CASSVDRNGYTF
j_gene: TRBJ2-7; v_gene: TRBV19; CDR3aa: CASRQGGTSGSYEQYF
j_gene: TRBJ2-2; v_gene: TRBV30; CDR3aa: CAWRTGGTGELFF
j_gene: TRBJ2-3; v_gene: TRBV5-1; CDR3aa: CASSLALAGGRTDTQYF
j_gene: TRBJ1-4; v_gene: TRBV30; CDR3aa: CAYQGPNRGEKLFF
j_gene: TRBJ2-1; v_gene: TRBV9; CDR3aa: CASSAWTGGYNEQFF
j_gene: TRBJ1-1; v_gene: TRBV5-1; CDR3aa: CASSFGGNTEAFF
j_gene: TRBJ2-7; v_gene: TRBV12-5; CDR3aa: CASGSSPRGLYEQYF
j_gene: TRBJ1-1; v_gene: TRBV5-4; CDR3aa: CASSLGNSLGIEAFF
j_gene: TRBJ2-7; v_gene: TRBV19; CDR3aa: CASKGDRRNEQYF
j_gene: TRBJ2-7; v_gene: TRBV4-1; CDR3aa: CASSRPGQGLGEQYF
j_gene: TRBJ1-2; v_gene: TRBV29-1; CDR3aa: CSVAQVGYGYTF
j_gene: -; v_gene: TRBV7-2; CDR3aa: CASSHPSSGTSAYEQYF
j_gene: TRBJ1-1; v_gene: TRBV6-5; CDR3aa: CASSSRQAISNTEAFF
j_gene: TRBJ1-1; v_gene: TRBV20-1; CDR3aa: CSALRDLRAFF
j_gene: TRBJ2-1; v_gene: TRBV5-1; CDR3aa: CASSLQGASYNEQFF
j_gene: TRBJ2-1; v_gene: TRBV7-2; CDR3aa: CASSPFGAGTYNEQFF
j_gene: TRBJ1-5; v_gene: TRBV6-4; CDR3aa: CASTLTGRSNQPQHF
j_gene: TRBJ2-7; v_gene: TRBV25-1; CDR3aa: CASSGQGYYEQYF
j_gene: TRBJ2-3; v_gene: TRBV9; CDR3aa: CASRRGPTDTQYF
j_gene: TRBJ2-3; v_gene: TRBV7-8; CDR3aa: CASSLELAGAPDTQYF
j_gene: TRBJ1-3; v_gene: TRBV18; CDR3aa: CASSPLMREIANTIYF
j_gene: TRBJ1-2; v_gene: TRBV5-6; CDR3aa: CASSQIGLQRGYTF
j_gene: TRBJ2-1; v_gene: TRBV4-1; CDR3aa: CASSQEILAGSREQFF
j_gene: TRBJ1-5; v_gene: TRBV19; CDR3aa: CASSTRQRQGAQPQHF
j_gene: TRBJ2-3; v_gene: TRBV5-4; CDR3aa: CASSYALGRRPGTDTQYF
j_gene: TRBJ1-1; v_gene: TRBV18; CDR3aa: CASSPSGGNTEAFF
j_gene: TRBJ2-1; v_gene: TRBV11-3; CDR3aa: CASSLEGVDNEQFF
j_gene: TRBJ2-3; v_gene: TRBV19; CDR3aa: CASSRITGRFADTQYF
j_gene: TRBJ2-7; v_gene: TRBV6-5; CDR3aa: CASSYKVQKEAYEQYF
j_gene: TRBJ1-1; v_gene: TRBV5-4; CDR3aa: CASSLGQGSEAFF
j_gene: TRBJ1-1; v_gene: TRBV4-1; CDR3aa: CASSQPKDRGLNTEAFF
j_gene: TRBJ1-2; v_gene: TRBV5-4; CDR3aa: CASYGGQENYGYTF
j_gene: TRBJ1-6; v_gene: TRBV11-1; CDR3aa: CASSLQGSFDSPLHF
j_gene: TRBJ1-1; v_gene: TRBV5-1; CDR3aa: CASSPSGGVNTEAFF
j_gene: TRBJ2-7; v_gene: TRBV28; CDR3aa: CASSLGEFYEQYF
j_gene: TRBJ2-2; v_gene: TRBV30; CDR3aa: CAWSLGGARTGELFF
j_gene: TRBJ2-7; v_gene: TRBV30; CDR3aa: CAWAGGTETYEQYF
j_gene: TRBJ2-5; v_gene: TRBV23-1; CDR3aa: CASSQSSGGQVQYF
j_gene: TRBJ1-2; v_gene: TRBV2; CDR3aa: CASRVALTYGYTF
j_gene: TRBJ2-2; v_gene: TRBV7-2; CDR3aa: CASSLGQARTGELFF
j_gene: -; v_gene: TRBV6-5; CDR3aa: CASSRTRVLEQYF
j_gene: TRBJ2-1; v_gene: TRBV19; CDR3aa: CASSIRSLAGGGNEQFF
j_gene: TRBJ2-5; v_gene: TRBV27; CDR3aa: CASSLLTGGETQYF
j_gene: TRBJ1-3; v_gene: TRBV6-1; CDR3aa: CASSEPLAGNTIYF
j_gene: TRBJ2-1; v_gene: TRBV11-3; CDR3aa: CASSLDNWHEQFF
j_gene: TRBJ2-1; v_gene: TRBV5-1; CDR3aa: CASSLEGANNEQFF
j_gene: TRBJ2-1; v_gene: TRBV27; CDR3aa: CASSLPGLAGEYEQFF
j_gene: TRBJ2-2; v_gene: TRBV9; CDR3aa: CASSVATAITGELFF
j_gene: TRBJ2-3; v_gene: TRBV27; CDR3aa: CASSLSPANTQYF
j_gene: TRBJ2-2; v_gene: TRBV15; CDR3aa: CAIPRDRALTSNTGELFF
j_gene: TRBJ2-7; v_gene: TRBV7-9; CDR3aa: CASSLASRVRAYEQYF
j_gene: TRBJ2-3; v_gene: TRBV7-9; CDR3aa: CASEAYSTDTQYF
j_gene: TRBJ1-2; v_gene: TRBV5-4; CDR3aa: CAISPGGTANYGYTF
j_gene: TRBJ1-1; v_gene: TRBV6-5; CDR3aa: CASRAQISTEAFF
j_gene: TRBJ2-3; v_gene: TRBV28; CDR3aa: CASSPGGRSTDTQYF
j_gene: TRBJ1-5; v_gene: TRBV25-1; CDR3aa: CASSRRENQPQHF